Sequencing of this T cell receptor beta chain was carried out in a study of T cells in Graves' hyperthyroidism and ophthalmopathy. TCR beta CDR3 sequences were amplified from RNA transcripts. The HTBI primer set drove a first-round RT-PCR of the TCR CDR3. TCRdb processed the multiplex PCR reads anew with MiXCR; each CDR3 protein has one entry. The repertoire holds almost 500,000 distinct CDR3 sequences, with less than 25% as singletons. This clonotype was picked up many times. As yet, its antigen is unknown. This CDR3 region has 13 residues. The ends were cut back, 4 bases at V and 5 bases at J, with 11 bases in the middle. Per the germline V gene, CDR1 is WSHSY and CDR2 is SAAADI. It was uncontrolled infection, other autoimmune disease, pregnancy or lactation that excluded patients. Clinicians diagnosed patients from clinical symptoms, serum thyroxine and TRAb, thyroid ultrasound and orbital computed tomography.

General study points: Ophthalmopathy onset followed model prediction by a median approximately six months. Most thyroid-expanded clonotypes above 0.001 were also found in blood.

The chain couples TRBV10-2 to TRBJ1-1, with D perhaps matching TRBD1 (5 bases). This receptor was identified in a woman between 65 and 79 years old with Graves' ophthalmopathy. The specimen sequenced was blood. The chain's CDR3 is CASSGQGNTEAFF. The CDR3 region has the DNA TGCGCCAGCAGTGGCCAGGGCAATACTGAAGCTTTCTTT.